The 23 T cell receptor beta chains below all came from one sample that was sequenced in a study of blood T cell repertoires in COVID-19. The repertoire was sequenced with immunoSEQ multiplex PCR; TCRdb's copy has only in-frame clones and lacks some. The table includes fewer than 350,000 clones, 85% to 90% detected once. Source material: peripheral blood. The receptors here all came from a woman aged 25 to 39 with COVID-19, enrolled during active disease.

This chain uses TRBV5-4 with TRBJ2-7; no firm D call. The CDR3 covers 13 residues. Germline CDR1 is SGHNT and CDR2 is YYREEE (reference sequence). Trimming stripped 0 bases from V and 0 bases from J, with 4 bases between. The DNA for the CDR3 is TGTGCCAGCAGCTTGGACTTCTCCTACGAGCAGTACTTC. The encoded protein is CASSLDFSYEQYF.

The rearrangement uses TRBV5-1 and TRBJ1-6; D not resolved. V was pared by 1 base and J by 6 bases, with 5 bases between. The CDR3 spans 13 residues. Germline V gives CDR1 SGHRS, CDR2 YFSETQ. The chain's CDR3 is CASSLNSNSPLHF. The CDR3 DNA is TGCGCCAGCAGCTTGAACAGTAATTCACCCCTCCACTTT.

CDR3 amino acids: CASSLDLLAGGRETQYF. CDR3 coding DNA: TGTGCCAGCAGCTTAGACCTCCTAGCGGGGGGGCGGGAGACCCAGTACTTC. The chain couples TRBV11-2 to TRBJ2-5; 12 bases line up with TRBD2. Germline CDR1 and CDR2: SGHAT and FQNNGV. Trimming cost V 0 bases and J 5 bases; bases outside gene matches: 7. The CDR3 spans 17 residues.

This clone was detected only once. The chain uses TRBV13 and TRBJ1-2; D remains ambiguous. V lost 3 bases and J lost 0, with 5 bases in between. Germline CDR1 and CDR2: PRHDT and FYEKMQ (reference sequence). There are 13 residues in the CDR3. The CDR3 DNA sequence: TGTGCCAGCAGCTTCACTGCTAACTATGGCTACACCTTC. It yields the protein CASSFTANYGYTF.

This rearrangement joins TRBV4-1 to TRBJ2-2; maybe TRBD1 (7 bases). The germline V and J ends were trimmed by 3 bases and 5 bases, with 19 bases remaining between them. The CDR3 contains 17 residues. CDR1 is MGHRA, CDR2 YSYEKL, per germline. Here the CDR3 DNA reads TGCGCCAGCAGCCAGCCCTACAGGGGCCGGGGGACCGGGGAGCTGTTTTTT. This translates into CASSQPYRGRGTGELFF.

The chain carries TRBV23-1 and TRBJ2-1; 10 bases line up with TRBD2. Being an ORF, TRBV23-1 has a function that is uncertain. V lost 0 bases to trimming and J lost 0 bases; unmatched junction nucleotides: 8. This CDR3 is built from 19 residues. The CDR3 loop is CASSQSLAGAPSSYNEQFF. The DNA for the CDR3 is TGCGCCAGCAGTCAATCTCTAGCGGGGGCCCCCAGCTCCTACAATGAGCAGTTCTTC.

V and J are TRBV10-1 and TRBJ1-2, with unresolved D. The V and J ends lost 11 bases and 4 bases respectively, with 20 bases between them. From germline, CDR1 is WNHNN and CDR2 SYGVQD (reference sequence). This CDR3 region has 14 residues. CDR3 sequence: CAQKVYIGSYGYTF. Written as DNA, the CDR3 is TGCGCCCAAAAAGTATATATCGGGAGCTATGGCTACACCTTC.

The chain recombines TRBV4-1 with TRBJ2-7, with 8 bases matching TRBD2. Germline V gene data show CDR1 as MGHRA and CDR2 as YSYEKL. The junction had 2 bases not matched to a gene; V was cut back by 0 bases and J by 1 base. CDR3 length equals 15 residues. The CDR3 region has the DNA TGCGCCAGCAGCCAAGATGCTAGCGGGTCCTACGAGCAGTACTTC. It encodes CASSQDASGSYEQYF.

J is TRBJ2-7 and V is TRBV2; 8 positions match TRBD1. Germline loops: CDR1 SNHLY, CDR2 FYNNEI. With 5 bases clipped from V and 2 bases from J, the junction kept 5 bases outside the gene matches. The CDR3 contains 14 residues. The CDR3 bases are TGTGCCAGCAGTAAAGGACAGGGAACCTACGAGCAGTACTTC. This translates into CASSKGQGTYEQYF. The variable domain in full, completed from reference TRBV2 and TRBJ2-7, reads EPEVTQTPSHQVTQMGQEVILRCVPISNHLYFYWYRQILGQKVEFLVSFYNNEISEKSEIFDDQFSVERPDGSNFTLKIRSTKLEDSAMYFCASSKGQGTYEQYFGPGTRLTVT.

This clone has a single count. This CDR3 is CASSGPGVAGGALAPEQYF. The DNA for the CDR3 is TGTGCCAGCAGCGGCCCGGGGGTAGCGGGGGGTGCCCTGGCCCCCGAGCAGTACTTC. The chain couples TRBV6-8 to TRBJ2-7; 10 bases match TRBD2. J gave up 6 bases and V 6 bases, and 23 bases lay outside the gene matches. This CDR3 comprises 19 residues. Germline V lookup: CDR1 MNHGY, CDR2 SAAAGT.

The chain recombines TRBV10-3 with TRBJ2-5, with D possibly matching TRBD2 (5 bases). Germline loops: CDR1 ENHRY, CDR2 SYGVKD. CDR3 length: 13 residues. V dropped 11 bases and J dropped 3 bases, with 16 bases sitting between them. The CDR3 is CASTRGHKETQYF. Written as DNA, the CDR3 is TGTGCCTCCACCCGAGGGCATAAAGAGACCCAGTACTTC.

The chain is built from TRBV7-2 and TRBJ2-2, with a tentative D call TRBD1 (5 bases). CDR1 SGHTA and CDR2 FQGNSA come from the germline V gene. Trimming removed 5 bases at V and 6 bases at J, with 16 bases between. The CDR3 consists of 15 residues. CDR3 sequence: CASSLRKGFAGELFF. CDR3 nucleotides: TGTGCCAGCAGCCTCCGAAAGGGGTTTGCCGGGGAGCTGTTTTTT.

The chain carries TRBV6-1 and TRBJ1-2; the D gene is possibly TRBD1 (5 bases). The germline V gene has CDR1 MNHNS and CDR2 SASEGT. This CDR3 spans 12 amino acids. Trimming cost V 3 bases and J 6 bases, with 8 bases left between them. The CDR3 DNA reads as TGTGCCAGCAGTGACAGGGTCCATGGCTACACCTTC. Translated, it gives CASSDRVHGYTF.

This sequence joins TRBV2 and TRBJ2-3, with D perhaps matching TRBD1 (5 bases). Trimming took off 4 bases at V and 2 bases at J, with 13 bases between the two ends. Germline V CDR1 and CDR2: SNHLY, FYNNEI. This CDR3 contains 15 residues. CDR3 protein: CASSVGALDTDTQYF. As DNA, the CDR3 is TGTGCCAGCAGTGTTGGGGCTCTAGACACAGATACGCAGTATTTT.

The V gene is TRBV4-1, the J gene TRBJ2-7, with 7 bases lining up with TRBD2. CDR1 is MGHRA, CDR2 YSYEKL, per germline. The CDR3 is made up of 14 amino acids. Germline trimming cut 4 bases from V and 2 bases from J; bases unmatched to any gene: 5. CDR3 sequence: CASSLGGLPYEQYF. CDR3 nucleotide sequence: TGCGCCAGCAGCCTGGGGGGGTTACCCTACGAGCAGTACTTC.

The rearrangement links TRBV20-1 to TRBJ2-4; 7 positions match TRBD2. The junction had 8 bases not matched to a gene; V was cut back by 8 bases and J by 10 bases. The CDR3 extends over 11 amino acids. From germline, CDR1 is DFQATT and CDR2 SNEGSKA (reference sequence). CDR3 sequence reads: CSSLGGGIQYF. In DNA form, the CDR3 reads TGCAGTTCCCTGGGGGGAGGGATTCAGTACTTC.

The chain combines TRBV6-7 with TRBJ2-5; TRBD2 matches 8 bases. TRBV6-7 is marked as an open reading frame, function uncertain. The CDR3 has 16 residues. Trimming took 2 bases from V and 7 from J; bases not matched to a gene: 12. The CDR3 here is CASSYRGGAPEGTQYF. As DNA, the CDR3 is TGTGCCAGCAGTTACCGGGGGGGGGCCCCGGAGGGGACCCAGTACTTC.

The rearrangement uses TRBV19 and TRBJ2-1, with 8 bases aligning to TRBD2. This CDR3 comprises 15 residues. The germline gives CDR1 LNHDA, CDR2 SQIVND (reference sequence). The ends lost 5 bases at V and 4 bases at J; junction bases unmatched: 7. CDR3 nucleotide sequence: TGTGCCAGTAGTGTAATAGCGGGACCGTACAATGAGCAGTTCTTC. As protein: CASSVIAGPYNEQFF. The full variable domain, in which reference TRBV19 and TRBJ2-1 provide the parts outside the CDR3, is DGGITQSPKYLFRKEGQNVTLSCEQNLNHDAMYWYRQDPGQGLRLIYYSQIVNDFQKGDIAEGYSVSREKKESFPLTVTSAQKNPTAFYLCASSVIAGPYNEQFFGPGTRLTVL.

V usage is TRBV19 and J usage is TRBJ2-1; TRBD2 matches 11 bases. The CDR3 contains 18 residues. CDR1 LNHDA and CDR2 SQIVND come from the germline V gene (reference sequence). The ends lost 5 bases at V and 0 bases at J; junction bases unmatched: 9. CDR3 in DNA: TGTGCCAGTAGTCTGTGGGGTAGCGGGGGGGACTCCTACAATGAGCAGTTCTTC. Its protein is CASSLWGSGGDSYNEQFF. The variable domain in full, with the rest retrieved from reference TRBV19 and TRBJ2-1, is DGGITQSPKYLFRKEGQNVTLSCEQNLNHDAMYWYRQDPGQGLRLIYYSQIVNDFQKGDIAEGYSVSREKKESFPLTVTSAQKNPTAFYLCASSLWGSGGDSYNEQFFGPGTRLTVL.

This chain links TRBV11-2 with TRBJ2-3, with 8 nucleotides matching TRBD2. The germline V gene has CDR1 SGHAT and CDR2 FQNNGV. CDR3 size: 19 residues. V lost 1 base and J lost 0; bases outside the gene matches: 12. In DNA form, the CDR3 reads TGTGCCAGCAGCTTAGTCGGCGGGGGGTTTGGCATAAGCACAGATACGCAGTATTTT. This translates into CASSLVGGGFGISTDTQYF.

J is TRBJ1-1 and V is TRBV3-1 (or the pseudogene TRBV3-2); D not certain. The germline gives CDR1 LGHDT, CDR2 YNNKEL (reference sequence). This CDR3 contains 13 residues. V was clipped by 1 base and J by 1 base, with 4 bases between them. The CDR3 DNA is TGTGCCAGCAGCCAAGCCGGGAACACTGAAGCTTTCTTT. Its translation: CASSQAGNTEAFF.

On this clone: Sequence at one end of the junction differs from germline and may be a read error. This chain links TRBV11-2 with TRBJ1-1; D is possibly TRBD1 (5 bases). The germline V gene has CDR1 SGHAT and CDR2 FQNNGV. CDR3 length equals 12 residues. The CDR3, as DNA: TGTGCCAGCAGCGGGGGGTATGAGGCCTGCTCGTTT. Translation gives CASSGGYEACSF.

CDR3 loop: CASSAGTGAGEQYF. The DNA of the CDR3 is TGTGCCAGCAGCGCCGGGACAGGGGCTGGGGAGCAGTACTTC. This chain uses TRBV9 with TRBJ2-7; 10 nucleotides align to TRBD1. The ends lost 3 bases at V and 7 bases at J; junction bases unmatched: 7. The CDR3 sequence is 14 residues long. Per germline, CDR1 SGDLS and CDR2 YYNGEE.